Listed below are T cell receptor beta chains from one sample, sequenced in a study of technical replicates of blood from a handful of donors. Profiling relied on immunoSEQ multiplex PCR, and the TCRdb table lists in-frame clones only, not all of them. Here the sample spans tens of thousands of clones, about 94% being singletons. Sequenced sample: T cells isolated from PBMCs. Receptor source: a human donor in good health. Each CDR3 is given with its conserved first and last residue. The order of the fields is D gene, clone size, J gene, V gene, CDR3 protein, CDR3 DNA. A D gene is named only where the DNA matches it firmly. Some rows mark clone size as missing; the rest say once, few, many or name a class of expanded clone.

D: NA
size: NA
J: TRBJ2-7
V: TRBV28
CDR3: CASSLGRGVEQYF
DNA: TGTGCCAGCAGTTTAGGCAGGGGAGTCGAGCAGTACTTC

D: NA
size: NA
J: TRBJ1-1
V: TRBV20-1
CDR3: CSTYGNTEAFF
DNA: TGCAGTACATATGGGAACACTGAAGCTTTCTTT

D: NA
size: NA
J: TRBJ1-2
V: TRBV4-1
CDR3: CASSQVQTALRSSYGYTF
DNA: TGCGCCAGCAGCCAAGTCCAGACAGCTCTTAGGTCTAGTTATGGCTACACCTTC

D: NA
size: NA
J: TRBJ1-5
V: TRBV11-2
CDR3: CASSREIDSNQPQHF
DNA: TGTGCCAGCAGCCGGGAGATCGACAGCAATCAGCCCCAGCATTTT

D: NA
size: NA
J: TRBJ1-1
V: TRBV7-9
CDR3: CASSAELPLNTEAFF
DNA: TGTGCCAGCAGCGCCGAGTTGCCGCTGAACACTGAAGCTTTCTTT

D: NA
size: NA
J: TRBJ1-1
V: TRBV20-1
CDR3: CSAGRDIEAFF
DNA: TGCAGTGCTGGCCGGGACATAGAAGCTTTCTTT

D: TRBD1
size: NA
J: TRBJ2-1
V: TRBV7-9
CDR3: CASSETGDGNNEQFF
DNA: TGTGCCAGCAGCGAAACAGGGGACGGTAACAATGAGCAGTTCTTC

D: NA
size: NA
J: TRBJ1-5
V: TRBV27
CDR3: CASSLYEGQPQHF
DNA: TGTGCCAGCAGTTTATACGAGGGACAGCCCCAGCATTTT

D: TRBD2
size: NA
J: TRBJ2-1
V: TRBV6-6
CDR3: CASSYSDVAGRNEQFF
DNA: TGTGCCAGCAGTTACTCGGACGTAGCGGGTAGAAATGAGCAGTTCTTC

D: NA
size: NA
J: TRBJ1-4
V: TRBV7-8
CDR3: CASSLRTNEKLFF
DNA: TGTGCCAGCAGCCTACGAACTAATGAAAAACTGTTTTTT

D: TRBD1
size: NA
J: TRBJ2-7
V: TRBV5-1
CDR3: CASSPDRVLYEQYF
DNA: TGCGCCAGCAGCCCGGACAGGGTTCTCTACGAGCAGTACTTC

D: TRBD2
size: NA
J: TRBJ2-1
V: TRBV5-1
CDR3: CASRSMREGRNEQFF
DNA: TGCGCCAGCCGATCTATGCGGGAGGGCCGGAATGAGCAGTTCTTC

D: NA
size: NA
J: TRBJ2-3
V: TRBV19
CDR3: CASTGTNTNTSTDTQYF
DNA: TGTGCCAGTACAGGGACAAACACCAACACTAGCACAGATACGCAGTATTTT

D: NA
size: once
J: TRBJ2-1
V: TRBV7-8
CDR3: CASSLGLGAYNEQFF
DNA: TGTGCCAGCAGCTTAGGACTAGGGGCCTACAATGAGCAGTTCTTC

D: TRBD2
size: NA
J: TRBJ2-5
V: TRBV5-4
CDR3: CASSFSLGLAGVETQYF
DNA: TGTGCCAGCAGCTTTTCCCTCGGACTAGCGGGAGTGGAGACCCAGTACTTC

D: TRBD1
size: NA
J: TRBJ1-1
V: TRBV5-1
CDR3: CASSPPGQGYTEAFF
DNA: TGCGCCAGCAGCCCTCCGGGACAGGGGTACACTGAAGCTTTCTTT

D: NA
size: NA
J: TRBJ2-7
V: TRBV5-4
CDR3: CASSSLRNAHEQYF
DNA: TGTGCCAGCAGCTCCTTGCGGAATGCGCACGAGCAGTACTTC

D: TRBD1
size: NA
J: TRBJ1-1
V: TRBV2
CDR3: CASLDRGSKGSTEAFF
DNA: TGTGCCAGCTTAGACAGGGGCTCCAAAGGAAGCACTGAAGCTTTCTTT

D: TRBD2
size: once
J: TRBJ2-1
V: TRBV7-3
CDR3: CASSFARGGGYNEQFF
DNA: TGTGCCAGCAGCTTCGCTAGAGGCGGGGGTTACAATGAGCAGTTCTTC

D: TRBD2
size: NA
J: TRBJ2-7
V: TRBV14
CDR3: CASSTGLAGAYEQYF
DNA: TGTGCCAGCAGCACCGGACTAGCGGGTGCCTACGAGCAGTACTTC

D: NA
size: NA
J: TRBJ2-7
V: TRBV27
CDR3: CASSLIGRGYEQYF
DNA: TGTGCCAGCAGTTTAATCGGGAGAGGCTACGAGCAGTACTTC

D: NA
size: NA
J: TRBJ1-5
V: TRBV9
CDR3: CASSVAGNQPQHF
DNA: TGTGCCAGCAGCGTAGCAGGGAATCAGCCCCAGCATTTT

D: TRBD2
size: NA
J: TRBJ2-1
V: TRBV4-2
CDR3: CASSPSGTSAYNEQFF
DNA: TGTGCCAGCAGCCCGTCCGGGACTAGCGCATACAATGAGCAGTTCTTC

D: NA
size: once
J: TRBJ1-5
V: TRBV2
CDR3: CASSYIFDVSGRNQPQHF
DNA: TGTGCCAGCAGCTATATCTTCGATGTATCGGGTAGGAATCAGCCCCAGCATTTT

D: TRBD2
size: NA
J: TRBJ2-1
V: TRBV5-4
CDR3: CASSLAVAGLRGNEQFF
DNA: TGTGCCAGCAGCTTGGCCGTAGCGGGCCTCCGTGGGAATGAGCAGTTCTTC

D: TRBD2
size: NA
J: TRBJ2-1
V: TRBV2
CDR3: CASSWTSSYNEQFF
DNA: TGTGCCAGCAGTTGGACTAGCTCCTACAATGAGCAGTTCTTC

D: NA
size: NA
J: TRBJ1-3
V: TRBV30
CDR3: CAWWGDGNTIYF
DNA: TGTGCCTGGTGGGGGGACGGAAACACCATATATTTT

D: TRBD1
size: NA
J: TRBJ1-2
V: TRBV11-3
CDR3: CASSLGGQGRAYGYTF
DNA: TGTGCCAGCAGCTTAGGGGGACAGGGAAGGGCCTATGGCTACACCTTC

D: TRBD1
size: NA
J: TRBJ2-7
V: TRBV6-5
CDR3: CASSYPGQGGEQYF
DNA: TGTGCCAGCAGTTACCCGGGACAGGGGGGCGAGCAGTACTTC

D: TRBD1
size: NA
J: TRBJ2-7
V: TRBV10-1
CDR3: CASSEGDRAKITYEQYF
DNA: TGCGCCAGCAGTGAGGGGGACAGGGCTAAGATTACCTACGAGCAGTACTTC

D: TRBD2
size: once
J: TRBJ2-3
V: TRBV5-1
CDR3: CASSMTSGSTDTQYF
DNA: TGCGCCAGCAGCATGACTAGCGGTAGCACAGATACGCAGTATTTT

D: NA
size: NA
J: TRBJ1-1
V: TRBV7-3
CDR3: CASSLTGAGPAFF
DNA: TGTGCCAGCAGCTTAACGGGGGCAGGGCCAGCTTTCTTT

D: NA
size: NA
J: TRBJ1-2
V: TRBV28
CDR3: CAIDPGIAYGYTF
DNA: TGTGCCATAGATCCCGGGATCGCTTATGGCTACACCTTC

D: NA
size: NA
J: TRBJ1-2
V: TRBV5-1
CDR3: CASSLSFHDGYTF
DNA: TGCGCCAGCAGCTTGTCATTCCATGATGGCTACACCTTC

D: NA
size: NA
J: TRBJ2-5
V: TRBV27
CDR3: CASSSEAETQYF
DNA: TGTGCCAGCAGTTCCGAGGCTGAGACCCAGTACTTC

D: NA
size: NA
J: TRBJ2-2
V: TRBV15
CDR3: CATSRVPGHSNTGELFF
DNA: TGTGCCACCAGCAGAGTGCCGGGACACTCGAACACCGGGGAGCTGTTTTTT

D: NA
size: NA
J: TRBJ1-2
V: TRBV30
CDR3: CAWSIGGDYGYTF
DNA: TGTGCCTGGAGTATCGGGGGGGACTATGGCTACACCTTC

D: NA
size: NA
J: TRBJ1-5
V: TRBV21-1
CDR3: CASSIGTNDQPQHF
DNA: TGTGCCAGCAGCATCGGGACAAACGATCAGCCCCAGCATTTT

D: NA
size: NA
J: TRBJ1-1
V: TRBV30
CDR3: CAWSRGGEAFF
DNA: TGTGCCTGGAGCCGGGGGGGTGAAGCTTTCTTT

D: NA
size: NA
J: TRBJ2-1
V: TRBV19
CDR3: CASSDSNPYNEQFF
DNA: TGTGCCAGTTCTGACTCCAATCCTTACAATGAGCAGTTCTTC

D: NA
size: NA
J: TRBJ1-4
V: TRBV4-3
CDR3: CASSHGTGGGKLFF
DNA: TGCGCCAGCAGCCATGGTACGGGAGGGGGAAAACTGTTTTTT

D: TRBD1
size: NA
J: TRBJ1-5
V: TRBV6-6
CDR3: CASSYEGQVFQPQHF
DNA: TGTGCCAGCAGTTACGAGGGACAGGTGTTCCAGCCCCAGCATTTT

D: NA
size: NA
J: TRBJ2-6
V: TRBV6-1
CDR3: CASSSTPGWANVLTF
DNA: TGTGCCAGCAGTAGTACGCCGGGATGGGCCAACGTCCTGACTTTC

D: NA
size: NA
J: TRBJ2-7
V: TRBV27
CDR3: CASSPRQPNYEQYF
DNA: TGTGCCAGCAGTCCTCGACAGCCTAACTACGAGCAGTACTTC

D: TRBD1
size: NA
J: TRBJ1-4
V: TRBV28
CDR3: CASISDRVNEKLFF
DNA: TGTGCCAGCATTTCGGACAGGGTTAATGAAAAACTGTTTTTT

D: TRBD2
size: NA
J: TRBJ2-7
V: TRBV7-2
CDR3: CASSRGREYEQYF
DNA: TGTGCCAGCAGCCGCGGGAGAGAGTACGAGCAGTACTTC

D: TRBD1
size: NA
J: TRBJ2-7
V: TRBV7-3
CDR3: CASSRQGDNYEQYF
DNA: TGTGCCAGCAGCCGACAGGGGGATAACTACGAGCAGTACTTC

D: NA
size: NA
J: TRBJ2-7
V: TRBV4-2
CDR3: CASSQELTSSYEQYF
DNA: TGTGCCAGCAGCCAGGAATTGACTAGCTCCTACGAGCAGTACTTC

D: TRBD1
size: NA
J: TRBJ2-5
V: TRBV28
CDR3: CASSIAGTGKETQYF
DNA: TGTGCCAGCAGTATAGCCGGGACAGGGAAAGAGACCCAGTACTTC

D: NA
size: NA
J: TRBJ1-1
V: TRBV28
CDR3: CASSPTPRGRTEAFF
DNA: TGTGCCAGCAGCCCTACCCCCAGGGGACGGACTGAAGCTTTCTTT

D: TRBD1
size: NA
J: TRBJ1-1
V: TRBV5-6
CDR3: CASSFSLTGDTEAFF
DNA: TGTGCCAGCAGCTTCTCCTTAACAGGGGACACTGAAGCTTTCTTT